The clone carrying this T cell receptor beta chain was observed a few times. Antigen: not known. This sample stems from a study of cytomegalovirus exposure and HLA in healthy donors. The CDR3 runs 15 residues. The germline V gene encodes CDR1 SGHKS and CDR2 YYEKEE (reference sequence). The V gene end was trimmed by 0 bases and the J gene end by 3 bases; junction bases not matched to a gene: 2. Both 60 Vbeta primers and 13 Jbeta primers went into the PCR. Generated by immunoSEQ multiplex PCR, the TCRdb table keeps only in-frame clones and is missing some. The sample carries roughly 110,000 clones, 79% recorded once. Findings of the study overall: Fewer N-insertions (relative to the 666-donor mean) were reportedly seen in an Asian-associated ancestry cluster in a later analysis.

This clonotype was obtained from a woman between 18 and 29 years old in good health and CMV-seropositive. The material sequenced was PBMCs. The chain uses TRBV5-5 and TRBJ2-5; 10 bases are a match to TRBD1. In DNA form, the CDR3 reads TGTGCCAGCAGCTTGGAGGGGACAGGGGAAGAGACCCAGTACTTC. Amino acid sequence: CASSLEGTGEETQYF.